The 18 T cell receptor beta chains listed next were all sequenced from one sample in a study of CD8 T cells in ankylosing spondylitis. These receptors lack a known antigen. Study-wide points: In ankylosing spondylitis blood, a motif of eight highly homologous TCR beta variants appeared characteristic.

MiXCR was run by TCRdb on the 5' RACE reads, yielding one entry per CDR3 protein. The sample records roughly 400,000 distinct CDR3 sequences, about a fifth being singletons. Material: blood, either unsorted or a sorted T cell fraction (not recorded which). These receptors all come from a male donor with ankylosing spondylitis.

This CDR3 reads CASSFVGGSGRNTGELFF. DNA for the CDR3: TGTGCCAGCAGTTTTGTCGGTGGAAGCGGGAGGAACACCGGGGAGCTGTTTTTT. This chain connects TRBV12-3 or TRBV12-4 to TRBJ2-2; TRBD2 matches 8 bases. V lost 3 bases to trimming and J lost 1 base; unmatched junction nucleotides: 10. There are 18 residues in the CDR3.

The chain is built from TRBV6-1 and TRBJ1-6; weak D call: TRBD1 (5 bases). CDR1 MNHNS and CDR2 SASEGT come from the germline V gene. V was shortened by 8 bases and J by 8 bases, with 16 bases between the two germline ends. The CDR3 is 14 residues long. The CDR3 sequence: CASQIGTWDSPLHF. CDR3 nucleotides: TGTGCCAGCCAGATAGGGACCTGGGATTCACCCCTCCACTTT.

J is TRBJ2-2 and V is TRBV20-1; TRBD1 aligns across 8 bases. CDR3 length: 15 amino acids. The germline CDR1 and CDR2 sequences are DFQATT and SNEGSKA (reference sequence). Germline trimming cut 6 bases from V and 1 base from J; bases unmatched to any gene: 7. The CDR3 DNA follows: TGCAGTGCGGGATCAGACAGGGGGAACACCGGGGAGCTGTTTTTT. It translates to CSAGSDRGNTGELFF.

The chain employs TRBV9 and TRBJ2-7, with a weak D call TRBD1 (6 bases). V gave up 4 bases and J gave up 3 bases, with 14 bases separating them. The CDR3 loop spans 14 amino acids. Germline V gene lookup returns CDR1 SGDLS and CDR2 YYNGEE. The CDR3 nucleotides read TGTGCCAGCAGCTCAGGGGTTAGGAACTACGAGCAGTACTTC. Protein: CASSSGVRNYEQYF. The whole variable domain, filled in from reference TRBV9 and TRBJ2-7, reads DSGVTQTPKHLITATGQRVTLRCSPRSGDLSVYWYQQSLDQGLQFLIQYYNGEERAKGNILERFSAQQFPDLHSELNLSSLELGDSALYFCASSSGVRNYEQYFGPGTRLTVT.

This rearrangement joins TRBV12-3 or TRBV12-4 to TRBJ2-1; perhaps TRBD1 as D (5 bases). The germline V and J ends were trimmed by 2 bases and 6 bases, with 11 bases remaining between them. The CDR3 contains 14 residues. The CDR3 sequence: CASSLLRGGNEQFF. CDR3 in DNA: TGTGCCAGCAGTTTACTAAGGGGTGGCAATGAGCAGTTCTTC.

The chain couples TRBV20-1 to TRBJ2-5, with TRBD2 matching 11 bases. CDR1 is DFQATT and CDR2 is SNEGSKA in the germline V gene (reference sequence). The CDR3 has 15 residues. V gave up 3 bases and J gave up 1 base; unmatched junction bases: 4. CDR3 in amino acids: CSARKGLAAQETQYF. The CDR3 region has the DNA TGCAGTGCTAGGAAGGGACTAGCGGCCCAAGAGACCCAGTACTTC.

This clonotype was seen a few times. The chain employs TRBV6-1 and TRBJ1-5; D not certain. V shed 4 bases and J shed 2 bases, with 12 bases lying between them. The CDR3 is made up of 15 amino acids. Germline CDR1 reads MNHNS; CDR2 reads SASEGT. The CDR3 sequence is CASSGRTLGNQPQHF. CDR3 bases: TGTGCCAGCAGTGGACGGACCCTGGGCAATCAGCCCCAGCATTTT.

This clonotype was recorded a few times. V gene TRBV20-1 combines with J gene TRBJ2-3; no clear D. Germline lookup yields CDR1 DFQATT and CDR2 SNEGSKA (reference sequence). The CDR3 length is 16 residues. V shed 1 base and J shed 0 bases, with 14 bases lying between them. As DNA, the CDR3 is TGCAGTGCTAGAGTCTCGTGGGGTTCTAGCACAGATACGCAGTATTTT. It codes for CSARVSWGSSTDTQYF.

The J gene is TRBJ2-7, the V gene TRBV20-1, with TRBD2 matching over 13 bases. The CDR3 has 15 amino acids. Per the germline V gene, CDR1 is DFQATT and CDR2 is SNEGSKA (reference sequence). The V and J ends lost 5 bases and 2 bases, in that order; junction bases with no gene match: 6. DNA for the CDR3: TGCAGTGCTGTTGGGACTAGCGGGAATGCCTACGAGCAGTACTTC. Residues: CSAVGTSGNAYEQYF.

This clonotype showed up just a few times. This chain uses TRBV15 with TRBJ2-1; 8 bases fit TRBD1. The CDR3 has 13 amino acids. V lost 9 bases and J lost 2; bases outside the gene matches: 3. Germline V lookup: CDR1 LNHNV, CDR2 YYDKDF (reference sequence). The CDR3 region has the DNA TGTGCCACTAGGACAGGGACCTACAATGAGCAGTTCTTC. This codes for CATRTGTYNEQFF.

This clonotype was found a few times. The chain joins TRBV18 to TRBJ1-4; a possible D gene is TRBD1 (6 bases). The V end was cut by 1 base, the J end by 8 bases, with 11 bases between. Germline CDR1 KGHSH, CDR2 LQKENI. This CDR3 region has 14 residues. Written as DNA, the CDR3 is TGTGCCAGCTCACCACGAGTAGGGACAGAAAAACTGTTTTTT. Translation gives CASSPRVGTEKLFF.

This clonotype appeared a few times. The chain links TRBV29-1 to TRBJ1-1; a weak D match, TRBD1 (5 bases). Trimming removed 7 bases at V and 7 bases at J, with 10 bases between. Looked up from germline, CDR1 is SQVTM and CDR2 is ANQGSEA. This CDR3 contains 10 residues. For the CDR3, the DNA is TGCAGCGCCGGGACGGTTGAAGCTTTCTTT. As protein: CSAGTVEAFF.

This clonotype was counted at least ten times. The chain's CDR3 is CATGGPKFYEQYF. The CDR3 nucleotides are TGTGCCACCGGGGGGCCTAAATTCTACGAGCAGTACTTC. The rearrangement uses TRBV15 and TRBJ2-7; D may match TRBD1 or TRBD2 (6 bases each). The CDR3 consists of 13 residues. CDR1 and CDR2 (germline): LNHNV, YYDKDF (reference sequence). V lost 8 bases and J 3 bases, leaving 14 bases between the germline ends.

The chain recombines TRBV4-1 with TRBJ2-5, with D hard to call. The CDR3 consists of 14 residues. Germline V lookup: CDR1 MGHRA, CDR2 YSYEKL. V was pared by 1 base and J by 5 bases, with 11 bases between. The CDR3 is CASSQGSGTETQYF. For the CDR3, the DNA is TGCGCCAGCAGCCAAGGTAGTGGAACGGAGACCCAGTACTTC.

The rearrangement links TRBV7-3 to TRBJ2-3; 11 bases line up with TRBD2. With 3 bases clipped from V and 5 bases from J, the junction kept 13 bases outside the gene matches. This CDR3 region has 18 residues. CDR1 and CDR2 (germline): SGHTA, FQGTGA. The CDR3, as DNA: TGTGCCAGCAGCTTTTCGCTAGCGGGAGGAGTAGGGGGAGATACGCAGTATTTT. Protein sequence: CASSFSLAGGVGGDTQYF.

This clonotype appeared a few times. One junction end does not reproduce the germline sequence, and a read error may be involved. V gene TRBV29-1 combines with J gene TRBJ2-5; TRBD1 agrees at 11 bases. This CDR3 comprises 14 residues. Germline V gene sequence: CDR1 SQVTM, CDR2 ANQGSEA. CDR3 region: CSVARTGGIEIQYF. Written as DNA, the CDR3 is TGCAGCGTGGCTAGGACAGGGGGCATCGAGATCCAGTACTTC.

A few counts support this clonotype. The V and J genes are TRBV4-3 and TRBJ2-3, with 7 bases identical to TRBD1. The V segment lost 0 bases and the J segment 4 bases; nucleotides outside the gene matches: 7. Germline loops: CDR1 LGHNA, CDR2 YSLEER. There are 16 residues in the CDR3. The CDR3 sequence: CASSQDGRGWADTQYF. For the CDR3, the DNA is TGCGCCAGCAGCCAAGACGGCAGGGGGTGGGCAGATACGCAGTATTTT.

The rearrangement uses TRBV7-2 and TRBJ2-3; D unresolved. The V end was cut by 3 bases, the J end by 14 bases, with 21 bases between. This CDR3 region has 14 residues. Germline V gives CDR1 SGHTA, CDR2 FQGNSA. CDR3 protein: CASSLRPMERRRYF. In nucleotides, the CDR3 is TGTGCCAGCAGCTTGCGTCCGATGGAGCGTCGTAGGTATTTT.